This TCR beta chain was obtained from a study of blood T cell repertoires in COVID-19 (dated by TCRdb to the early 2020s). Regarding the study in general: Samples from collaborators originated in the United States, Italy and Spain and spanned both the acute and convalescent phases of COVID-19. The material from the prospective study consisted of cDNA or gDNA derived from T cells, B-cell-depleted T cells, or PBMCs. Subjects who had been exposed to COVID-19, were actively infected with it, or had recovered from it provided the deeply sampled blood TCRbeta repertoires that made up the dataset. The repertoires were made available in a free public database intended to serve as a resource for research on the immune response to SARS-CoV-2. The samples were drawn from two sources: the first 160 participants of the ongoing ImmuneRACE study, and 1,254 subjects contributed by 6 global collaborators. Nearly every sample came with metadata listing a de-identified subject ID, COVID-19 status, age in years and sex. HLA class I and class II types, where available, came from metadata supplied by the sample provider rather than from assay-based typing.

Study-wide findings and limitations: How much clinical and demographic metadata was included differed by source and by participant, and the metadata was provided uncurated.

The immunoSEQ Assay, a bias-controlled multiplex PCR, was used to amplify TCRbeta CDR3 regions from genomic DNA. As for how the authors treated the data: Within the assay, amplification of reference gene primers was used to estimate how many nucleated cells each sample contained. To quantify the absolute abundance of each unique TCRbeta CDR3 rearrangement, sequence reads were collapsed and filtered. For each sample, productive Simpson clonality was calculated by taking the square root of Simpson's diversity index across productive rearrangements. TCRdb holds this immuneACCESS table with in-frame rearrangements only. Some clones are missing; in checked studies, unresolved V genes explain under half, and the rest has no known cause. For V, J and clone size, that table is used; D and trimming come from the DNA. Across this sample there are hundreds of thousands of clones, with more than 80% seen only once. Less than 1.2% of the sample lies in the top ten.

Enrolling through a virtual design, the prospective study's participants ranged in age from about 18 to 89 years and lived across 20 to 25 United States geographic areas. In the prospective study, participants were assigned to cohorts based on the clinical history participants reported in a screening survey and a study questionnaire. Recovered participants in ImmuneRACE Cohort 3 were defined by two consecutive negative NP/OP PCR tests, clearance by a healthcare professional, or resolution of symptoms. In the prospective study, whole blood, serum and a nasopharyngeal or oropharyngeal swab were collected from each participant by mobile phlebotomists. Additional blood draws and questionnaires over a 2-month period could optionally be provided by prospective study participants. Prospective study blood samples were shipped either frozen or at room temperature before DNA extraction. The germline V gene specifies MRHNA as CDR1 and SNTAGT as CDR2. V is pruned by 11 bases and J by 7 bases, leaving 12 bases of the junction without a gene match. The CDR3 covers 14 residues, taking in both the cysteine and the phenylalanine. The DNA shown is the 42-base CDR3, in frame from base 1.

Concerning this clone: Its antigen is not yet known. The sample holds no much larger clone one base away, and base qualities are not on file.

This sequence originates from a man between 18 and 29 years old who had recovered from COVID-19. The sequenced sample was PBMCs or T cells enriched from blood (not recorded which). Rearrangement joined TRBV6-4 to TRBJ1-5, with TRBD1 matching 9 junction bases. The sequence in DNA is TGTGCCGCCACCCGGGACAGGGTTGGGCAGCCCCAGCATTTT. This sequence encodes CAATRDRVGQPQHF.